The sequence of this T cell receptor beta chain was determined in a study of blood T cell repertoires in COVID-19. In the study overall: Material from acute and convalescent COVID-19 was sourced from the United States, Italy and Spain. PBMCs, B-cell-depleted T cells, or T cells were the source of the cDNA or gDNA that made up the material.

This clone appeared a few times. Germline is not matched at one junction end, which may reflect a read error. The CDR3 is made up of 14 amino acids. The germline CDR1 and CDR2 sequences are GTSNPN and SVGIG (reference sequence). Produced via immunoSEQ multiplex PCR; TCRdb's table is partial and in-frame only. The sample carries some 49,000 clones, roughly 85% recorded once. The sample taken for sequencing was peripheral blood. The chain is built from TRBV30 and TRBJ1-1; perhaps TRBD1 as D (6 bases). The TCR originated in a human donor in a cohort sampled during active COVID-19. The CDR3 sequence: CAWRLASTHREGNF. The CDR3 DNA follows: TGTGCCTGGAGGTTGGCCAGCACCCACAGGGAAGGAAACTTT.